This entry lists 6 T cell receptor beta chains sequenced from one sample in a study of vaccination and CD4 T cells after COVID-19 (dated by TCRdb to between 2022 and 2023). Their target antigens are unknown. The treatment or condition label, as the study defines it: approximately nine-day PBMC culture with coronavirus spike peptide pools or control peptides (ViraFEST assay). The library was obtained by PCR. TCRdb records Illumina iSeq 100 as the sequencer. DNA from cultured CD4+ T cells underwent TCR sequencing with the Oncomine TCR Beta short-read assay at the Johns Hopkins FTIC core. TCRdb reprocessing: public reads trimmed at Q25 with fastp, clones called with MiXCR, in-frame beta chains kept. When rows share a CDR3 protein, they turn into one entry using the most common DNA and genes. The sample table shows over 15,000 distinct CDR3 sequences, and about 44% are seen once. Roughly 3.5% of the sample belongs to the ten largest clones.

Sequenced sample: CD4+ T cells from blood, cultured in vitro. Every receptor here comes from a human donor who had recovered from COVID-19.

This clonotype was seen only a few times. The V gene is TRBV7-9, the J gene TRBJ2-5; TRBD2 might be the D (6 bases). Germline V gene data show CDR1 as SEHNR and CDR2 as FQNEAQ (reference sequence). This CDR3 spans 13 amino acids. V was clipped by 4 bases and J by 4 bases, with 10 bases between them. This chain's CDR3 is CASSWPGLETQYF. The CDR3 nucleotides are TGTGCCAGCAGCTGGCCGGGACTAGAGACCCAGTACTTC.

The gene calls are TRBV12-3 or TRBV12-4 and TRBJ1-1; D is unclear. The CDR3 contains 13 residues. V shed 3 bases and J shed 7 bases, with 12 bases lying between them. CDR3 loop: CASSLRHRGEAFF. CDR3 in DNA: TGTGCCAGCAGTTTGCGCCACCGGGGTGAAGCTTTCTTT.

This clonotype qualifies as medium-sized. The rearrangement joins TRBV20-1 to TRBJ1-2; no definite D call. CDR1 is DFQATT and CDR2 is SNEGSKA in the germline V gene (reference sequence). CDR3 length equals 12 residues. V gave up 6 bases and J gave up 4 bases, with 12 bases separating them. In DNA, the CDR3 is TGCAGTGCCAGCAGTGAAAGCTATGGCTACACCTTC. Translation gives CSASSESYGYTF.

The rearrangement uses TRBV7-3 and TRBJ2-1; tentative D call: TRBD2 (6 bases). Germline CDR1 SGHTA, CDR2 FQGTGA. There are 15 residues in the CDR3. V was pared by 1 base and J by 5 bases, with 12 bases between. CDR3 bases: TGTGCCAGCAGCTTAATGCCGGGGGTGAACAATGAGCAGTTCTTC. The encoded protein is CASSLMPGVNNEQFF.

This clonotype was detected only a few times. The CDR3 sequence: CSGPWGVGRTDTQYF. As DNA, the CDR3 is TGCAGTGGGCCCTGGGGGGTCGGCCGCACAGATACGCAGTATTTT. J is TRBJ2-3 and V is TRBV20-1; possible D gene TRBD2, 6 bases. CDR3 length: 15 amino acids. The germline V and J ends were trimmed by 7 bases and 1 base, with 18 bases remaining between them. Germline CDR1 and CDR2: DFQATT and SNEGSKA (reference sequence).

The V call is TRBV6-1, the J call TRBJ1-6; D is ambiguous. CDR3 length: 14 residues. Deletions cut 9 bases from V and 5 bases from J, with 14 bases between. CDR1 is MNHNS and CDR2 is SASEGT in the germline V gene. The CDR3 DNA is TGTGCCAGTAATACCGCCGGGAATAATTCACCCCTCCACTTT. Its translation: CASNTAGNNSPLHF.